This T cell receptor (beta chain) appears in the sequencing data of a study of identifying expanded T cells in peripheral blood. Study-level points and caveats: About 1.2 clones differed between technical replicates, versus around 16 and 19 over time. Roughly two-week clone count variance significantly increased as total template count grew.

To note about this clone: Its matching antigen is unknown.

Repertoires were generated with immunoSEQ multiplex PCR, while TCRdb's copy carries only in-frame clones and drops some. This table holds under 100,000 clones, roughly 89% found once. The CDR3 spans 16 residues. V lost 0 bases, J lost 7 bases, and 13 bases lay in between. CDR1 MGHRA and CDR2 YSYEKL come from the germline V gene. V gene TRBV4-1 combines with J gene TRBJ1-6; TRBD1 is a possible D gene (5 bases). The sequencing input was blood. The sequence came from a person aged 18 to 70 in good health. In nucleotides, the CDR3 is TGCGCCAGCAGCCAAGACCGGCCAAGGGACAATTCACCCCTCCACTTT. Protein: CASSQDRPRDNSPLHF.